The clone carrying this TCR beta chain was observed many times. The data belong to a study of T-cell reconstitution after alpha-beta-depleted transplantation in children. Unique molecular identifiers were used in preparing the TCRbeta library. From the PCR reads, TCRdb called clonotypes with MiXCR, one entry per CDR3 protein. The table records fewer than 1 million distinct CDR3 sequences, about 15% of them present only once. The CDR3 spans 16 residues. Trimming removed 3 bases from V and 12 bases from J; junction bases left unmatched: 15. CDR1 MGHDK and CDR2 SYGVNS come from the germline V gene. The sequence was obtained from a male patient between 5 and 17 years old who had a stem cell transplant for acute lymphoblastic leukemia, so the T cells may come from the graft donor. Sequenced here: PBMCs, mostly from graft donor cells, sampled 360 days after TCRalphabeta/CD19-depleted stem cell transplant. The rearrangement uses TRBV25-1 and TRBJ2-1; 9 bases are shared with TRBD2. The CDR3 nucleotides are TGTGCCAGCAGTGACAGAGGCGGGAGGGCCTTGGGAGCGCAGTTCTTC. Translation: CASSDRGGRALGAQFF.